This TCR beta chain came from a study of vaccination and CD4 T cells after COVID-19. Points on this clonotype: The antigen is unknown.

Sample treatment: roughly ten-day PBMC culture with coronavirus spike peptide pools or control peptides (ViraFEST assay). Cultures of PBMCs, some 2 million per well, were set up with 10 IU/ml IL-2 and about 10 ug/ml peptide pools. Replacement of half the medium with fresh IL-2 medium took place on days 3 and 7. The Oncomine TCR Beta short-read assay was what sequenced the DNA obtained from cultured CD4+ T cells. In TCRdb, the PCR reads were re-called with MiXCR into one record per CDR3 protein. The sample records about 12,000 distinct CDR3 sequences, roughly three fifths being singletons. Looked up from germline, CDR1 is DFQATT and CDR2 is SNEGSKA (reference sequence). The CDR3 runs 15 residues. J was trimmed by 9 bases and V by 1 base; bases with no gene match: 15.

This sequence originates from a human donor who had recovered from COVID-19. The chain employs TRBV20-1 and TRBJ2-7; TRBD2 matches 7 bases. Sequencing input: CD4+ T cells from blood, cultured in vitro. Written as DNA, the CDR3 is TGCAGTGCTAGAGCCTGGACTAGTTCGCAAAAGTGGCAGTACTTC. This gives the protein CSARAWTSSQKWQYF.